The source of this T cell receptor (beta chain) is a study of beta chain features in type 1 diabetes. Study-wide results and caveats: In every one of the four CD4+ subsets, TCRB CDR3s were moderately but significantly shorter in Type 1 diabetes patients.

Details on this clone: The antigen remains unidentified.

What was sequenced were expressed TCRB transcripts, since all of the isolated RNA had been reverse transcribed. Libraries were prepared by immunoSEQ multiplex PCR; TCRdb keeps only in-frame clonotypes and omits some of them. The repertoire holds 350,000 to 450,000 clones, with around 12% as singletons. Looked up from germline, CDR1 is SNHLY and CDR2 is FYNNEI. The CDR3 consists of 14 residues. V was pared by 6 bases and J by 8 bases, with 10 bases of the junction left unmatched. The V gene is TRBV2, the J gene TRBJ1-2; 9 nucleotides match TRBD1. The specimen sequenced was naive CD4+ T cells from blood. The TCR comes from a woman aged 18-29 years with type 1 diabetes. The CDR3 region is CASSSGTGLGGYTF. The CDR3 DNA reads as TGTGCCAGCAGCTCCGGGACAGGGTTGGGAGGCTACACCTTC.